The clone carrying this T cell receptor (beta chain) was recorded only once. What it binds is not known. Amplification used 60 Vbeta primers and 13 Jbeta primers. Assay: immunoSEQ multiplex PCR; the TCRdb copy retains only in-frame clones and omits some. The sample lists approximately 110,000 clones, roughly 73% occurring once. This entry is derived from a study of cytomegalovirus exposure and HLA in healthy donors. General study results and limits: According to reports, the classifier identified cytomegalovirus status with high specificity and sensitivity.

CDR3 size: 15 residues. The germline V gene has CDR1 SGHRS and CDR2 YFSETQ. V lost 0 bases to trimming and J lost 5 bases, with 14 bases between them. This sequence joins TRBV5-1 and TRBJ2-5; D is undetermined. The sample taken for sequencing was PBMCs. The clonotype was recovered from a man in his 60s in good health and CMV-seropositive. CDR3: CASSLDSPTTETQYF. In DNA form, the CDR3 reads TGCGCCAGCAGCTTGGATAGCCCCACGACGGAGACCCAGTACTTC.